These 26 T cell receptor beta chains share one sample of origin, sequenced in a study of cytomegalovirus exposure and HLA in healthy donors (TCRdb year 2017). The library was prepared using the immunoSEQ multiplex PCR assay. A mixture of 60 forward primers for TCR Vbeta segments and 13 reverse primers for TCR Jbeta segments was used in the multiplex PCR. TCRdb holds this immuneACCESS table with in-frame rearrangements only. Some clones are missing; in checked studies, unresolved V genes explain under half, and the rest has no known cause. The sample table contains over 110,000 clones; only one count was recorded for roughly 75% of them. The top ten constitute 2.5% to 3% of the sample. The sequencing sample was made of PBMCs. Source of these receptors: a female donor in good health and CMV-seronegative.

The J gene is TRBJ1-1, the V gene TRBV5-1; D is undetermined. CDR3 length: 14 amino acids. CDR1 SGHRS and CDR2 YFSETQ come from the germline V gene. The V gene lost 2 bases and the J gene lost 5 bases, with 13 bases spanning the gap. The CDR3 spells CASSLDWVRTEAFF. CDR3 DNA: TGCGCCAGCAGCTTAGACTGGGTCCGGACTGAAGCTTTCTTT.

The rearrangement joins TRBV2 to TRBJ2-1, with TRBD2 identical over 8 bases. The trim removed 7 bases at V and 3 bases at J, leaving 11 bases unmatched. Germline CDR1 reads SNHLY; CDR2 reads FYNNEI. CDR3 size: 16 residues. In nucleotides, the CDR3 is TGTGCCAGCACACCCACCCCGGGGGGGCGCTACAATGAGCAGTTCTTC. Translation gives CASTPTPGGRYNEQFF. The full variable domain, its missing parts supplied by reference TRBV2 and TRBJ2-1, is EPEVTQTPSHQVTQMGQEVILRCVPISNHLYFYWYRQILGQKVEFLVSFYNNEISEKSEIFDDQFSVERPDGSNFTLKIRSTKLEDSAMYFCASTPTPGGRYNEQFFGPGTRLTVL.

V is TRBV10-3 and J is TRBJ2-7; D unresolved. The V and J ends lost 2 bases and 0 bases respectively, with 11 bases between them. The V gene's germline CDR1 is ENHRY and CDR2 SYGVKD. The CDR3 has 15 amino acids. The CDR3 spells CAISENNKNSYEQYF. The CDR3 DNA is TGTGCCATCAGTGAGAATAACAAGAACTCCTACGAGCAGTACTTC.

This chain joins TRBV15 and TRBJ2-1; TRBD2 agrees at 11 bases. V dropped 4 bases and J dropped 0; count of bases not matched to a gene: 11. CDR1 is LNHNV, CDR2 YYDKDF, per germline (reference sequence). The CDR3 length is 19 residues. The CDR3 loop is CATSTRLAGFGGSYNEQFF. DNA for the CDR3: TGTGCCACCAGCACCAGACTAGCGGGGTTCGGGGGCTCCTACAATGAGCAGTTCTTC.

About this clone: Other DNA sequences within the sample encode an identical CDR3. V and J are TRBV18 and TRBJ2-5; 7 bases are a match to TRBD1. The CDR3 has 14 residues. The trim removed 1 base at V and 5 bases at J, leaving 4 bases unmatched. Germline CDR1 KGHSH, CDR2 LQKENI. The CDR3 sequence is CASSPRQGRETQYF. In nucleotides, the CDR3 is TGTGCCAGCTCACCACGACAGGGAAGGGAGACCCAGTACTTC.

The chain couples TRBV6-5 to TRBJ2-3; tentatively, D is TRBD1 (6 bases). CDR3 length equals 14 residues. Germline CDR1 MNHEY, CDR2 SVGAGI. Trimming took 7 bases from V and 1 from J, leaving 12 bases between them. CDR3 DNA: TGTGCCAGCATGCCCAGGGGTGGCACAGATACGCAGTATTTT. This gives the protein CASMPRGGTDTQYF.

The chain couples TRBV6-1 to TRBJ1-1; tentatively, D is TRBD1 (6 bases). V was pared by 8 bases and J by 0 bases, with 10 bases between. The germline V gene has CDR1 MNHNS and CDR2 SASEGT. The CDR3 has 13 amino acids. CDR3 in amino acids: CASGTGMNTEAFF. In DNA form, the CDR3 reads TGTGCCAGCGGAACAGGGATGAACACTGAAGCTTTCTTT.

The chain joins TRBV28 to TRBJ2-3; D is possibly TRBD1 (5 bases). Per the germline V gene, CDR1 is MDHEN and CDR2 is SYDVKM. The CDR3 extends over 14 amino acids. V lost 4 bases, J lost 5 bases, and 13 bases lay in between. The CDR3 protein is CASSWEGAGDTQYF. For the CDR3, the DNA is TGTGCCAGCAGTTGGGAAGGGGCCGGAGATACGCAGTATTTT.

This clone was seen once. The V gene is TRBV2, the J gene TRBJ2-1, with D hard to call. Trimming left V 8 bases short and J 8 bases short, with 19 bases between. There are 14 residues in the CDR3. Per germline, CDR1 SNHLY and CDR2 FYNNEI. The CDR3 here is CASLLSYRSDEQFF. The CDR3 nucleotides are TGTGCCAGCCTGCTAAGCTATCGTTCGGATGAGCAGTTCTTC.

CDR3 loop: CASSLAGGGRDKNIQYF. CDR3 bases: TGCGCCAGCAGCTTGGCCGGAGGAGGTAGGGACAAAAACATTCAGTACTTC. The rearrangement joins TRBV5-1 to TRBJ2-4; possibly TRBD2 for D (5 bases). V was trimmed by 0 bases and J by 3 bases, leaving 16 bases between them. The CDR3 totals 17 residues. The germline V gene has CDR1 SGHRS and CDR2 YFSETQ.

The chain recombines TRBV7-2 with TRBJ2-6, with D possibly TRBD2 on 5 matching bases. Germline V gene data show CDR1 as SGHTA and CDR2 as FQGNSA. The CDR3 totals 18 residues. Trimming removed 3 bases from V and 4 bases from J, with 19 bases in between. The CDR3, as DNA: TGTGCCAGCAGCTTTAGCCTCTCGGGATGGGTCGGGGCCAACGTCCTGACTTTC. This translates into CASSFSLSGWVGANVLTF.

The chain uses TRBV28 and TRBJ2-5, with TRBD1 matching over 9 bases. CDR3 length: 15 amino acids. V lost 6 bases and J lost 5; bases outside the gene matches: 10. The germline gives CDR1 MDHEN, CDR2 SYDVKM. The CDR3 is CASSPITGGGETQYF. Written as DNA, the CDR3 is TGTGCCAGCAGCCCTATAACAGGGGGCGGGGAGACCCAGTACTTC.

The rearrangement joins TRBV30 to TRBJ2-7; D perhaps matches TRBD1 (5 bases). From germline, CDR1 is GTSNPN and CDR2 SVGIG (reference sequence). V lost 3 bases, J lost 1 base, and 10 bases lay in between. This CDR3 has 13 residues. The CDR3: CAWSRTISYEQYF. DNA of the CDR3: TGTGCCTGGAGCCGGACAATTTCCTACGAGCAGTACTTC.

V usage is TRBV5-4 and J usage is TRBJ2-5; 14 bases line up with TRBD2. The CDR3 contains 18 residues. Germline assignment: CDR1 SGHNT and CDR2 YYREEE (reference sequence). The junction had 9 bases not matched to a gene; V was cut back by 0 bases and J by 5 bases. The CDR3 nucleotides read TGTGCCAGCAGCTTGGTTGGGGGACTAGCGGGAGTCGATGAGACCCAGTACTTC. Protein product: CASSLVGGLAGVDETQYF. The full variable domain, in which reference TRBV5-4 and TRBJ2-5 provide the parts outside the CDR3, is ETGVTQSPTHLIKTRGQQVTLRCSSQSGHNTVSWYQQALGQGPQFIFQYYREEENGRGNFPPRFSGLQFPNYSSELNVNALELDDSALYLCASSLVGGLAGVDETQYFGPGTRLLVL.

The V call is TRBV28, the J call TRBJ2-7, with D unresolved. CDR1 is MDHEN and CDR2 is SYDVKM in the germline V gene. CDR3 length: 12 amino acids. The ends were cut back, 6 bases at V and 0 bases at J, with 6 bases in the middle. CDR3 in DNA: TGTGCCAGCAGGGTGAGCTCCTACGAGCAGTACTTC. Translating it yields CASRVSSYEQYF.

This chain joins TRBV4-1 and TRBJ2-1, with TRBD2 matching 13 bases. CDR1 is MGHRA and CDR2 is YSYEKL in the germline V gene. The CDR3 is 18 amino acids. Trimming cost V 3 bases and J 9 bases; bases outside gene matches: 14. CDR3: CASSHRLAGTSGNGEQFF. In DNA form, the CDR3 reads TGCGCCAGCAGCCACCGTTTGGCCGGGACTAGCGGGAATGGTGAGCAGTTCTTC.

The DNA for the CDR3 is TGCAGCGTTGAAGGCCGGGGACAAGAGACCCAGTACTTC. It yields the protein CSVEGRGQETQYF. V gene TRBV29-1 combines with J gene TRBJ2-5; maybe TRBD2 (5 bases). The CDR3 consists of 13 residues. Trimming took off 1 base at V and 2 bases at J, with 8 bases between the two ends. Germline CDR1 is SQVTM and CDR2 is ANQGSEA.

V gene TRBV5-1 combines with J gene TRBJ1-2, with a tentative D call TRBD1 (6 bases). Germline CDR1 SGHRS, CDR2 YFSETQ. V shed 6 bases and J shed 6 bases, with 21 bases lying between them. The CDR3 extends over 15 amino acids. The DNA for the CDR3 is TGCGCCAGCACCTTAAACAGGGCACCTAAGGATGGCTACACCTTC. This gives the protein CASTLNRAPKDGYTF. Using reference TRBV5-1 and TRBJ1-2 for the parts outside the CDR3, the full variable domain is KAGVTQTPRYLIKTRGQQVTLSCSPISGHRSVSWYQQTPGQGLQFLFEYFSETQRNKGNFPGRFSGRQFSNSRSEMNVSTLELGDSALYLCASTLNRAPKDGYTFGSGTRLTVV.

The rearrangement uses TRBV7-9 and TRBJ1-1; perhaps TRBD1 as D (5 bases). Germline V CDR1 and CDR2: SEHNR, FQNEAQ (reference sequence). The length of the CDR3 is 13 residues. V lost 4 bases and J 3 bases, leaving 9 bases between the germline ends. DNA of the CDR3: TGTGCCAGCAGCTCAGGGTGGGACACTGAAGCTTTCTTT. Translation gives CASSSGWDTEAFF.

The chain is built from TRBV5-1 and TRBJ2-1; 9 nucleotides align to TRBD2. V lost 4 bases and J lost 7; bases outside the gene matches: 9. The CDR3 loop spans 15 amino acids. Germline CDR1 is SGHRS and CDR2 is YFSETQ. The CDR3 DNA is TGCGCCAGCAGCATCGGCGGGGGGGCCTGGAATGAGCAGTTCTTC. It codes for CASSIGGGAWNEQFF.

This clone was picked up a small number of times. J is TRBJ2-6 and V is TRBV15; D is ambiguous. CDR1 is LNHNV and CDR2 is YYDKDF in the germline V gene (reference sequence). V was pared by 3 bases and J by 2 bases, with 8 bases between. CDR3 size: 15 residues. The chain's CDR3 is CATSSDNAGANVLTF. The CDR3 DNA follows: TGTGCCACCAGCAGCGACAATGCTGGGGCCAACGTCCTGACTTTC.

J is TRBJ1-3 and V is TRBV4-1; D not certain. Germline assignment: CDR1 MGHRA and CDR2 YSYEKL. Trimming took off 4 bases at V and 2 bases at J, with 12 bases between the two ends. The CDR3 covers 15 residues. Here the CDR3 DNA reads TGCGCCAGCAGCCTCTCCCCCCAGGCTGGAAACACCATATATTTT. Residues: CASSLSPQAGNTIYF.

This sequence joins TRBV30 and TRBJ1-6; D may be TRBD1 (5 bases). The germline V gene has CDR1 GTSNPN and CDR2 SVGIG (reference sequence). V was clipped by 0 bases and J by 7 bases, with 10 bases between them. This CDR3 contains 14 residues. CDR3 region: CAWSVGAGNSPLHF. Written as DNA, the CDR3 is TGTGCCTGGAGTGTAGGGGCAGGGAATTCACCCCTCCACTTT.

The count of this clone is one. The genes are TRBV19 and TRBJ2-6; D not certain. There are 16 residues in the CDR3. The germline V gene has CDR1 LNHDA and CDR2 SQIVND (reference sequence). Between the trimmed V and J ends, which lost 4 bases and 2 bases, there was a span of 12 bases. The CDR3 here is CASSTPGSAGANVLTF. CDR3 nucleotides: TGTGCCAGTAGTACGCCCGGTTCCGCTGGGGCCAACGTCCTGACTTTC.

The chain uses TRBV9 and TRBJ2-7, with a possible D match to TRBD1 (7 bases). Trimming took 3 bases from V and 0 from J, leaving 19 bases between them. The CDR3 is 17 residues long. Germline V gene lookup returns CDR1 SGDLS and CDR2 YYNGEE. The CDR3 nucleotides are TGTGCCAGCAGCGCCAGGGGGGTGGAGGACCCCTCCTACGAGCAGTACTTC. Protein sequence: CASSARGVEDPSYEQYF.

The rearrangement uses TRBV4-2 and TRBJ2-3; maybe TRBD2 (6 bases). This CDR3 spans 18 amino acids. Germline V gene data show CDR1 as LGHNA and CDR2 as YNFKEQ. V was clipped by 3 bases and J by 3 bases, with 22 bases between them. CDR3 region: CASSHPAPGLSGTDTQYF. For the CDR3, the DNA is TGTGCCAGCAGCCACCCGGCCCCGGGACTCTCAGGTACAGATACGCAGTATTTT.